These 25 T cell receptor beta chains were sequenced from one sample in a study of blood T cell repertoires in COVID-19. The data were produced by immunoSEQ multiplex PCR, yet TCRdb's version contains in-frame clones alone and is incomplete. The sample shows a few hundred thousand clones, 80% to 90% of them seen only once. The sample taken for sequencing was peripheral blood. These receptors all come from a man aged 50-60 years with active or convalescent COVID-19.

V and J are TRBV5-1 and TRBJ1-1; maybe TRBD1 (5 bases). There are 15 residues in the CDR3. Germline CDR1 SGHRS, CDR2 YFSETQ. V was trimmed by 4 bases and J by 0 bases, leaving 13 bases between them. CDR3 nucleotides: TGCGCCAGCAGCGCGGGGGGTGGAATGAACACTGAAGCTTTCTTT. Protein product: CASSAGGGMNTEAFF.

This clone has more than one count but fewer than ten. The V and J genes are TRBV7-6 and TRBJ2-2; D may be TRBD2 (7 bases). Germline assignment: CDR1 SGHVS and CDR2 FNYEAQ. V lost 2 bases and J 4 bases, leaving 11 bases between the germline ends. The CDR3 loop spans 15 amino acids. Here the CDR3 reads CASSLRGGSTGELFF. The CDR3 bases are TGTGCCAGCAGCTTAAGGGGGGGCAGCACCGGGGAGCTGTTTTTT. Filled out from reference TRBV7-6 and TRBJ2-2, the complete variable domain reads GAGVSQSPRYKVTKRGQDVALRCDPISGHVSLYWYRQALGQGPEFLTYFNYEAQQDKSGLPNDRFSAERPEGSISTLTIQRTEQRDSAMYRCASSLRGGSTGELFFGEGSRLTVL.

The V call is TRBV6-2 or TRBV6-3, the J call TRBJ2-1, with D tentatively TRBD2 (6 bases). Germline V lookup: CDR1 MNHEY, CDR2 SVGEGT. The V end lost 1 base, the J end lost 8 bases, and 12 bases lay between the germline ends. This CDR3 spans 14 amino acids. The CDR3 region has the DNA TGTGCCAGCAGTTACTTGCGGGGTAGCTATGAGCAGTTCTTC. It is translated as CASSYLRGSYEQFF.

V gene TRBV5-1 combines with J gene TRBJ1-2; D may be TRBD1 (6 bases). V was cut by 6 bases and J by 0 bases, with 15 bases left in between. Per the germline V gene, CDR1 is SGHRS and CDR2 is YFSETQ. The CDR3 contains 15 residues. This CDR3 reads CASNSGHSTNYGYTF. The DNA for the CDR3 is TGCGCCAGCAACTCGGGACACTCAACTAACTATGGCTACACCTTC. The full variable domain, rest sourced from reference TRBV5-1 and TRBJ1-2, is KAGVTQTPRYLIKTRGQQVTLSCSPISGHRSVSWYQQTPGQGLQFLFEYFSETQRNKGNFPGRFSGRQFSNSRSEMNVSTLELGDSALYLCASNSGHSTNYGYTFGSGTRLTVV.

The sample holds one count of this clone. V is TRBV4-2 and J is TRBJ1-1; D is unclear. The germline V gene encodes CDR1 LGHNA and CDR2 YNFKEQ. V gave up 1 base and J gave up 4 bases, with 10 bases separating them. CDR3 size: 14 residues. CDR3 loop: CASSQARGITEAFF. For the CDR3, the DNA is TGTGCCAGCAGCCAAGCTCGGGGAATCACTGAAGCTTTCTTT.

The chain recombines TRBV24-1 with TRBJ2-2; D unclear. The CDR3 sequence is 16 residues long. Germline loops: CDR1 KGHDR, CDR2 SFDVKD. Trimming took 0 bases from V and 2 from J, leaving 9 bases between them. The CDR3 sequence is CATSDLNSPNTGELFF. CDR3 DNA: TGTGCCACCAGTGATTTGAATAGCCCTAACACCGGGGAGCTGTTTTTT.

CDR3: CASSLHPGLAYGYTF. The CDR3 DNA reads TGTGCCAGCAGCCTTCACCCCGGACTTGCCTATGGCTACACCTTC. The genes are TRBV3-1 (or the pseudogene TRBV3-2) and TRBJ1-2; D unclear. The CDR3 has 15 residues. The ends were cut back, 4 bases at V and 4 bases at J, with 16 bases in the middle. From germline, CDR1 is LGHDT and CDR2 YNNKEL (reference sequence).

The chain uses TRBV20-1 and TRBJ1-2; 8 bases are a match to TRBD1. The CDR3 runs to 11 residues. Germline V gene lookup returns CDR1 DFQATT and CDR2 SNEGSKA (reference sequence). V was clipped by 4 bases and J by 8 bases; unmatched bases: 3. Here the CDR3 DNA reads TGCAGTGCTACAGGGGGCTGGGGCTACACCTTC. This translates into CSATGGWGYTF.

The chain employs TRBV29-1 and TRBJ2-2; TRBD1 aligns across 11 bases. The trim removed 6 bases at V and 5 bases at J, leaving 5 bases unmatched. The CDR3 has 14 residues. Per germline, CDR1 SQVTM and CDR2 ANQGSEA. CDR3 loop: CSVARDRGTGELFF. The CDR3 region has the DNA TGCAGCGTCGCCCGGGACAGGGGGACCGGGGAGCTGTTTTTT.

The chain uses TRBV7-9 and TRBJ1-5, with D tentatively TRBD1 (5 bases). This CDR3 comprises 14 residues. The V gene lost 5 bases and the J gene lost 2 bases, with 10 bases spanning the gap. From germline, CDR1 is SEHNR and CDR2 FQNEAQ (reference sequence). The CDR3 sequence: CASSAGFGNQPQHF. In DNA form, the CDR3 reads TGTGCCAGCAGCGCAGGGTTCGGCAATCAGCCCCAGCATTTT.

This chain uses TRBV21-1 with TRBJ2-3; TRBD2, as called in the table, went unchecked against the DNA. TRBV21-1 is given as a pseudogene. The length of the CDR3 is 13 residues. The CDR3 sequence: CASSKGFCGTQYF. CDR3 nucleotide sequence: TGTGCCAGCAGCAAAGGTTTTTGCGGTACGCAGTATTTT.

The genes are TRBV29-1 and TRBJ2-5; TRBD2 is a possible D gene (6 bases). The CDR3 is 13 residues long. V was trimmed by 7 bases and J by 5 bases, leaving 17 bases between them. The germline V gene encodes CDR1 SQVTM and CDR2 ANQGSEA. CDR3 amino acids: CSGPEGRRETQYF. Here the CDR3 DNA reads TGCAGCGGCCCCGAGGGGAGGAGGGAGACCCAGTACTTC.

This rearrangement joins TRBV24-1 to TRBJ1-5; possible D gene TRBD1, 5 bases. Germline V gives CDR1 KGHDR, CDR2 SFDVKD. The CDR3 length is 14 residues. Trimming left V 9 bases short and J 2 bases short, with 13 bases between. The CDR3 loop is CATQGVGGNQPQHF. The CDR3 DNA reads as TGTGCCACCCAAGGGGTAGGAGGCAATCAGCCCCAGCATTTT.

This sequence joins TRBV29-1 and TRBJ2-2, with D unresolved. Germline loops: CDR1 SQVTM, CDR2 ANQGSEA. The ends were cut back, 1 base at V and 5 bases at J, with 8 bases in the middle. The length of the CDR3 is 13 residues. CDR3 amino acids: CSVEARQTGELFF. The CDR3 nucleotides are TGCAGCGTTGAAGCTCGTCAGACCGGGGAGCTGTTTTTT.

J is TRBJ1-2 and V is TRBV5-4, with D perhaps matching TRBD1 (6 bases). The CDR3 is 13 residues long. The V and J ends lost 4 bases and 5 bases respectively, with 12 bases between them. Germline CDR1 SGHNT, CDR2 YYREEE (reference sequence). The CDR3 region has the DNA TGTGCCAGCAGCCCGGGACAAGATTATGGCTACACCTTC. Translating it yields CASSPGQDYGYTF.

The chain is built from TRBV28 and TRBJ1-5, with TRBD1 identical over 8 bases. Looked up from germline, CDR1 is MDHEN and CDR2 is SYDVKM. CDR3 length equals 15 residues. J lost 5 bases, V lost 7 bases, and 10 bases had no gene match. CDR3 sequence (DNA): TGTGCCAGCATTCCCGGGACAGGTTCGTATCAGCCCCAGCATTTT. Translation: CASIPGTGSYQPQHF.

CDR3 amino acids: CASSLGQAGETQYF. The CDR3 region has the DNA TGTGCCAGCAGCTTGGGACAGGCCGGCGAGACCCAGTACTTC. This chain joins TRBV5-4 and TRBJ2-5, with D possibly TRBD1 on 6 matching bases. V dropped 0 bases and J dropped 5 bases, with 11 bases sitting between them. CDR3 length: 14 amino acids. Germline V CDR1 and CDR2: SGHNT, YYREEE (reference sequence).

The CDR3 protein is CTSSQEGWPSGDQETQYF. The CDR3 bases are TGCACCAGCAGCCAAGAAGGCTGGCCTAGCGGAGACCAAGAGACCCAGTACTTC. V is TRBV1 and J is TRBJ2-5; TRBD2 was called by the table and not checked on the DNA. TRBV1 is deemed a pseudogene. CDR3 length: 18 residues.

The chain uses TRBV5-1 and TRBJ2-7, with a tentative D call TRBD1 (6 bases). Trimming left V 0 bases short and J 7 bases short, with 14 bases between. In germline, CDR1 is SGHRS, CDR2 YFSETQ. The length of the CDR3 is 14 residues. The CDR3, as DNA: TGCGCCAGCAGCTTGGCAGGGGAACGGTGGGAGCAGTACGTC. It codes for CASSLAGERWEQYV.

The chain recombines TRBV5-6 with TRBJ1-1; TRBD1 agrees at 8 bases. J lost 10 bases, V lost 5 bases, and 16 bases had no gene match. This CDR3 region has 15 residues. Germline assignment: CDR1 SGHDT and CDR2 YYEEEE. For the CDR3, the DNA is TGTGCCAGCAGTAACGGACAGGGAGGGGTTGACGGAGCTTTCTTT. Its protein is CASSNGQGGVDGAFF.

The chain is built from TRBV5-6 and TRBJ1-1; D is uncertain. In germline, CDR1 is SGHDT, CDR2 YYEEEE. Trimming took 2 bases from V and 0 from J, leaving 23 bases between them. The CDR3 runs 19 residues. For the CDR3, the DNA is TGTGCCAGCAGCTTCGATCCCGTCGACTTTACCAAAGTGAACACTGAAGCTTTCTTT. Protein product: CASSFDPVDFTKVNTEAFF.

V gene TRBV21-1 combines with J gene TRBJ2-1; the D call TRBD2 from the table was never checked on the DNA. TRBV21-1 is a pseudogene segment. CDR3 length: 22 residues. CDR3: CASSKVRSHMGLAGGTYNEQFF. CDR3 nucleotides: TGTGCCAGCAGCAAAGTTCGTTCCCATATGGGACTAGCGGGAGGGACCTACAATGAGCAGTTCTTC.

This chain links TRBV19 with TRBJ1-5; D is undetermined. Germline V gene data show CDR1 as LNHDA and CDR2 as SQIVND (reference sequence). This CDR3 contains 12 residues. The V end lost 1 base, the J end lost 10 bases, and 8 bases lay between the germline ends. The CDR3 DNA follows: TGTGCCAGTAGTATAGCGCGGTTACCCCAGCATTTT. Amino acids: CASSIARLPQHF.

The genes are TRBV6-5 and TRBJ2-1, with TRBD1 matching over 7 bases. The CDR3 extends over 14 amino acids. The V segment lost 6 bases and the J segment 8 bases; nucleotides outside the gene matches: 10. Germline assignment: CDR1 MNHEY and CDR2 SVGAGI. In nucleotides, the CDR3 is TGTGCCAGCAGCCAACTGACAGGGATGGATGAGCAGTTCTTC. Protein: CASSQLTGMDEQFF.

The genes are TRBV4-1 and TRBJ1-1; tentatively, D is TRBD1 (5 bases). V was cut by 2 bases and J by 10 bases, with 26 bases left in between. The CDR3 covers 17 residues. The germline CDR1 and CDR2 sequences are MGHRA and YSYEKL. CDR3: CASSQIIGRRGGLGAFF. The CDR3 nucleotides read TGCGCCAGCAGCCAAATTATCGGGAGACGGGGGGGATTGGGAGCTTTCTTT.